Here is one TCR beta chain with its context. Its antigen is not known. TCRdb keeps only in-frame clones here, not all; method: immunoSEQ multiplex PCR. The table lists nearly 40,000 clones, approximately 86% of them singletons. CDR3 length equals 14 residues. Germline assignment: CDR1 SGDLS and CDR2 YYNGEE. With 4 bases removed from V and 10 bases from J, the gap between germline ends came to 15 bases. These data originate in a study of T cells in localized non-small cell lung cancer. Study conclusions and caveats: There was an association of higher blood T cell density with longer overall survival. Median detection of top 100 tumor clones in adjacent lung was around 59 clones. Uninvolved adjacent lung had higher T cell clonality than tumor and all other tissues.

The sequence was collected from a man between 18 and 50 years old with stage I lung adenocarcinoma. Sequenced material: peripheral blood, taken before any cancer treatment. J is TRBJ1-6 and V is TRBV9; a weak D match, TRBD1 (6 bases). CDR3 in amino acids: CASSPDRSHSPLHF. The CDR3 region has the DNA TGTGCCAGCAGCCCCGACAGGAGCCACTCACCCCTCCACTTT.